This entry describes one TCR beta chain. Its matching antigen is unknown. In this CDR3 the conserved last residue, phenylalanine or tryptophan, is missing, so a read error is likely. This specimen comes from a study of prognosis after radiotherapy for stage I lung cancer. Two-round multiplex PCR amplified TCR beta CDR3 from genomic DNA. Every TRBV and TRBJ gene had its own specific primer in first-round PCR. TCRdb redid the calling of the multiplex PCR reads with MiXCR, one entry per CDR3 protein. The sample lists under 20,000 distinct CDR3 sequences, around 50% occurring once. Study-level findings and limits: In the expanded TCR clones, tumor specificity was not determined.

The CDR3 spans 16 residues. Germline CDR1 MNHEY, CDR2 SVGEGT. V lost 9 bases to trimming and J lost 12 bases; unmatched junction nucleotides: 23. The sequenced sample was PBMCs, obtained before or after stereotactic body radiation therapy (not recorded which). V and J are TRBV6-2 or TRBV6-3 and TRBJ2-1; TRBD2 agrees at 7 bases. The clonotype comes from a donor older than 45 with non-small cell lung cancer. The CDR3 nucleotides read TGTGCCAGAAGTGACCTACCCGGACTAGGGGTAGCGGTGCAGTTCCTC. Translating gives CARSDLPGLGVAVQFL.